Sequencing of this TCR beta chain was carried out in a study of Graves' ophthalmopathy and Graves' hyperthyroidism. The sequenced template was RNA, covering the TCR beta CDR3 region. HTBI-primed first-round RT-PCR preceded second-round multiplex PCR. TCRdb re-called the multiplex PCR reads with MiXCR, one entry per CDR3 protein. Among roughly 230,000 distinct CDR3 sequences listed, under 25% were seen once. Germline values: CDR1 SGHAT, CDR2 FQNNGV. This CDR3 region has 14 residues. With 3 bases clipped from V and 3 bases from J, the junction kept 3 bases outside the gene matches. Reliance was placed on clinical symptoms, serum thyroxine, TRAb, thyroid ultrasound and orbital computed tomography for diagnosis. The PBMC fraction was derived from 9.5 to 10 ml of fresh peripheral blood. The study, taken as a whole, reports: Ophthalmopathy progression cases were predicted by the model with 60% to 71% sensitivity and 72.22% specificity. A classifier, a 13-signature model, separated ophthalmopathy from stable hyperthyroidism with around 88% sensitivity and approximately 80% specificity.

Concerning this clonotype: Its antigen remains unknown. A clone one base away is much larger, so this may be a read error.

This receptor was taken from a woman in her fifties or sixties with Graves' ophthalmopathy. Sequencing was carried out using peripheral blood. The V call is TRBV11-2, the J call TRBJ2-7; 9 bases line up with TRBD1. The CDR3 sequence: CASSFDRGGYEQYV. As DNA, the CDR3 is TGTGCCAGCAGCTTTGACAGGGGGGGCTACGAGCAGTACGTC.